These T cell receptor beta chains were read from a single sample in a study of blood T cell repertoires in COVID-19. The protocol was immunoSEQ multiplex PCR, while the TCRdb copy is restricted to in-frame clones and leaves out a portion. This repertoire shows 200,000 to 250,000 clones, roughly 86% found once; its top ten account for less than 3.5%. Sequencing used peripheral blood. These receptors were collected from a woman aged 55-69 years with acute or convalescent COVID-19. Each CDR3 is given with its conserved first and last residue. The order of the fields is V gene, J gene, CDR3 protein.

V: TRBV30; J: TRBJ2-2; CDR3: CAWRPEGGELFF
V: TRBV7-3; J: TRBJ1-6; CDR3: CASSLSSSYNSPLHF
V: TRBV12-3/TRBV12-4; J: TRBJ2-3; CDR3: CAGGRDESDTQYF
V: TRBV28; J: TRBJ2-7; CDR3: CASSPPSGVTSLRSYEQYF
V: TRBV5-5; J: TRBJ2-5; CDR3: CASSLGGGGPQETQYF
V: TRBV7-9; J: TRBJ1-2; CDR3: CASSTNRESRGYTF
V: TRBV19; J: TRBJ1-1; CDR3: CASSTPDRWTAFF
V: TRBV9; J: TRBJ1-2; CDR3: CASSVGTEYYGYTF
V: TRBV12-2; J: TRBJ1-1; CDR3: CASRSEVGKTEAFF
V: TRBV19; J: TRBJ1-3; CDR3: CASSPRDSSGNTIYF
V: TRBV28; J: TRBJ1-5; CDR3: CASSSMRQPQHF
V: TRBV28; J: TRBJ2-2; CDR3: CASSSPAGTSTGELFF
V: TRBV6-5; J: TRBJ1-3; CDR3: CASSYSTNSGNTIYF
V: TRBV19; J: TRBJ2-7; CDR3: CASRPGVLSPYEQYF